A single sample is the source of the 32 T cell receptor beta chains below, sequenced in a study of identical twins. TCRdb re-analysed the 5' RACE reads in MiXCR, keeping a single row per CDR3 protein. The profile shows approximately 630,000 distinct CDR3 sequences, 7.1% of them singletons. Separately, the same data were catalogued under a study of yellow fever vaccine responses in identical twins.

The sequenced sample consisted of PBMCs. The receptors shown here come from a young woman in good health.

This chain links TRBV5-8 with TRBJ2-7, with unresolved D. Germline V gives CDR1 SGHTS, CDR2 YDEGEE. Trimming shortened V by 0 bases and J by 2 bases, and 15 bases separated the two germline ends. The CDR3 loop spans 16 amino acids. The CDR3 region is CASSLAMDLQPYEQYV. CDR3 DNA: TGTGCCAGCAGCTTGGCTATGGACCTCCAACCCTACGAGCAGTACGTC.

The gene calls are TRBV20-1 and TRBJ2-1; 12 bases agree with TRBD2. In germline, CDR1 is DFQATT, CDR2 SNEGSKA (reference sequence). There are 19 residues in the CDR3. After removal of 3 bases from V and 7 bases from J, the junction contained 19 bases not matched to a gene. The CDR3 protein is CSARDPSSGRAKGRNEQFF. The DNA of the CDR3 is TGCAGTGCTAGGGACCCATCTAGCGGGAGGGCCAAGGGAAGGAATGAGCAGTTCTTC.

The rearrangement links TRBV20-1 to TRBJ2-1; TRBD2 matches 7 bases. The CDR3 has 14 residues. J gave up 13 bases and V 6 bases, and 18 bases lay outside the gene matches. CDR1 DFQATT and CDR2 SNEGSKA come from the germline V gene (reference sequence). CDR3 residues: CSAPREGLEIIQFF. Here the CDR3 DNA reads TGCAGTGCCCCAAGGGAAGGACTAGAAATTATCCAGTTCTTC.

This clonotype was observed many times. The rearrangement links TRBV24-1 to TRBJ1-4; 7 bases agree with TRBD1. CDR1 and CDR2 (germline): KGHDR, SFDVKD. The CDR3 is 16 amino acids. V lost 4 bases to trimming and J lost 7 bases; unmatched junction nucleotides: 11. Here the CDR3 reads CATSEQRRQGGEKLFF. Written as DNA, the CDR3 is TGTGCCACCAGTGAACAGCGTCGACAGGGAGGTGAAAAACTGTTTTTT.

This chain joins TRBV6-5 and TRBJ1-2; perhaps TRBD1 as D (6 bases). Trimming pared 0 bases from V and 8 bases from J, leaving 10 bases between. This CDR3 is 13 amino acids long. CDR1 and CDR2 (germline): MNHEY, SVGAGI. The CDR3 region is CASSYSWTEGYTF. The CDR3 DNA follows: TGTGCCAGCAGTTACTCGTGGACAGAAGGCTACACCTTC.

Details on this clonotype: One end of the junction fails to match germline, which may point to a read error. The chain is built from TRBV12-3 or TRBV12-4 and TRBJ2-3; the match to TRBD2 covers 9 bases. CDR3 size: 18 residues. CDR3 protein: CAISPRTSAIPSTDTQYF. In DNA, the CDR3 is TGTGCCATCAGTCCGCGGACTAGCGCTATACCTAGCACAGATACGCAGTATTTT.

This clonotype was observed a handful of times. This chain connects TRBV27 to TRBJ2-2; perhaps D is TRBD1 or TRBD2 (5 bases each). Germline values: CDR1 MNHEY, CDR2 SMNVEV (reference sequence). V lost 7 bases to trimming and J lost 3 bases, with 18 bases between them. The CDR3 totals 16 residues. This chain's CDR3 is CASIYQEMGDTGELFF. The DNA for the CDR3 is TGTGCCAGCATTTACCAGGAGATGGGGGACACCGGGGAGCTGTTTTTT.

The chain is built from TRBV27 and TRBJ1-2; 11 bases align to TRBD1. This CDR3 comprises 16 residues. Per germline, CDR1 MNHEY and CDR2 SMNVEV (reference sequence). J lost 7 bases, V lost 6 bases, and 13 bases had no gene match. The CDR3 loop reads CASREDNWTGGSGYTF. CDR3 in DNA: TGTGCCAGCAGGGAGGATAATTGGACAGGGGGCTCTGGCTACACCTTC.

CDR3 nucleotides: TGTGCTAGTGGTTTGGTCGTCGGGGAGCTGTTTTTT. It codes for CASGLVVGELFF. V and J are TRBV12-5 and TRBJ2-2, with D unresolved. Trimming left V 0 bases short and J 7 bases short, with 3 bases between. This CDR3 region has 12 residues. Germline V gene data show CDR1 as LGHNT and CDR2 as FRNRAP. Full variable domain (outside the CDR3, taken from reference TRBV12-5 and TRBJ2-2): DARVTQTPRHKVTEMGQEVTMRCQPILGHNTVFWYRQTMMQGLELLAYFRNRAPLDDSGMPKDRFSAEMPDATLATLKIQPSEPRDSAVYFCASGLVVGELFFGEGSRLTVL.

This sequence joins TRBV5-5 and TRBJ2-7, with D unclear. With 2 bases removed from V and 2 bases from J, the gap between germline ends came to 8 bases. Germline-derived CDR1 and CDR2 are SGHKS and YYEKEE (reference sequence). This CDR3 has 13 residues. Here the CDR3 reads CASSFNGPYEQYF. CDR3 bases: TGTGCCAGCAGCTTCAACGGACCCTACGAGCAGTACTTC.

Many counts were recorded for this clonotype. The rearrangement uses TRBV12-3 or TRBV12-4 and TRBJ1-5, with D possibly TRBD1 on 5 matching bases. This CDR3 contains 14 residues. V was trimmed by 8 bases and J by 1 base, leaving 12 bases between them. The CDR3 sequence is CASGATASNQPQHF. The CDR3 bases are TGTGCCAGCGGGGCGACGGCGAGCAATCAGCCCCAGCATTTT.

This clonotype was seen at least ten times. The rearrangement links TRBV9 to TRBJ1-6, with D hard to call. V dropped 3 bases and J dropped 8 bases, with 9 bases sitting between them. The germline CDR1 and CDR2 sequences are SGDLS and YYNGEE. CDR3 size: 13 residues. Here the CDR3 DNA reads TGTGCCAGCAGCGAATCTTCCTATTCACCCCTCCACTTT. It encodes CASSESSYSPLHF.

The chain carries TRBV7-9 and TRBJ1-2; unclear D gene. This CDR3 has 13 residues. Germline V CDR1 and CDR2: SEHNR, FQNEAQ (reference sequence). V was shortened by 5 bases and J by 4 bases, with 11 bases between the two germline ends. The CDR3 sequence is CASSPNGIYGYTF. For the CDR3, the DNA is TGTGCCAGCAGCCCAAATGGGATCTATGGCTACACCTTC.

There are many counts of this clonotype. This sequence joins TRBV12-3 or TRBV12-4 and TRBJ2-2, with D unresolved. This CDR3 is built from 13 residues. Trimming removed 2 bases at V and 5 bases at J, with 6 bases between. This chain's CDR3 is CASSLYQTGELFF. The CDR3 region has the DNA TGTGCCAGCAGTTTATATCAAACCGGGGAGCTGTTTTTT.

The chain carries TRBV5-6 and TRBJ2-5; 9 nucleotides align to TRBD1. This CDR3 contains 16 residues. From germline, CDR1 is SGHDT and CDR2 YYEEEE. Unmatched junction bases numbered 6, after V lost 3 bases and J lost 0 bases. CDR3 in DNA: TGTGCCAGCAGCTCCCCGGGGACAGGGTACCAAGAGACCCAGTACTTC. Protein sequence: CASSSPGTGYQETQYF.

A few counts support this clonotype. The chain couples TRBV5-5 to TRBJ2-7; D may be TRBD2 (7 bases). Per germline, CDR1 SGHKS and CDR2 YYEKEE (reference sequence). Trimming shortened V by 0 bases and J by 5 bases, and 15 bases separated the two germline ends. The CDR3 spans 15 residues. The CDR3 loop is CASSLEGGRGNEQYF. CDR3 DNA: TGTGCCAGCAGCTTGGAAGGGGGGAGGGGCAACGAGCAGTACTTC.

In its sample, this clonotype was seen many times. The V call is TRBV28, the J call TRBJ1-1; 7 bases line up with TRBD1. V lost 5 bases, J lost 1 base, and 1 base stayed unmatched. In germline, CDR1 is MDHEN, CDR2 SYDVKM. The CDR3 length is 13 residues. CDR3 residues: CASSNRGNTEAFF. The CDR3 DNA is TGTGCCAGCAGTAACAGGGGGAACACTGAAGCTTTCTTT. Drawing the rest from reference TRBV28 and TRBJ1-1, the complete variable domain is DVKVTQSSRYLVKRTGEKVFLECVQDMDHENMFWYRQDPGLGLRLIYFSYDVKMKEKGDIPEGYSVSREKKERFSLILESASTNQTSMYLCASSNRGNTEAFFGQGTRLTVV.

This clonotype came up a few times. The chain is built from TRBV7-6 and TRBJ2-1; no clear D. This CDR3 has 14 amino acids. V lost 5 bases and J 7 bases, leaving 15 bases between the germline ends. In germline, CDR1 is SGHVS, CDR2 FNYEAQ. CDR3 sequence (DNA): TGTGCCAGCAGCATTGAGAGTCATGGGAATGAGCAGTTCTTC. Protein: CASSIESHGNEQFF.

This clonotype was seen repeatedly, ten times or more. CDR3 region: CASSFWGGQGIDEQFF. CDR3 sequence (DNA): TGTGCCAGCAGTTTTTGGGGGGGACAGGGTATCGATGAGCAGTTCTTC. The gene calls are TRBV12-3 or TRBV12-4 and TRBJ2-1; TRBD1 aligns across 9 bases. This CDR3 is 16 amino acids long. Trimming removed 3 bases from V and 8 bases from J; junction bases left unmatched: 11.

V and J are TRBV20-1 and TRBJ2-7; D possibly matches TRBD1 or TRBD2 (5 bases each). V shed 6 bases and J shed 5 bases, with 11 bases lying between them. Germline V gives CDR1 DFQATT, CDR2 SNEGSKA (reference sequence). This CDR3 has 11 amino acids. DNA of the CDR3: TGCAGTGCAGGAAGGGGAGACGAGCAGTACTTC. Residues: CSAGRGDEQYF.

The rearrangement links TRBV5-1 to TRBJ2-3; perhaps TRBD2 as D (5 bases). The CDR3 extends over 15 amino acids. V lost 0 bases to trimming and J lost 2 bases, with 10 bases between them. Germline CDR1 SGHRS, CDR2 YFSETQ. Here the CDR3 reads CASSLAGSLTDTQYF. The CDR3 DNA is TGCGCCAGCAGCTTGGCGGGGAGTCTCACAGATACGCAGTATTTT.

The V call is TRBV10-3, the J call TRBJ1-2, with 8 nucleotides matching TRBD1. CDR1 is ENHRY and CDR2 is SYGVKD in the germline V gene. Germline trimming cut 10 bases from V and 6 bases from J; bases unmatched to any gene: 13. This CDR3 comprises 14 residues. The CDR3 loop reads CATTPGQGGDGYTF. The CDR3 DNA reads TGTGCCACCACACCCGGACAGGGCGGGGATGGCTACACCTTC.

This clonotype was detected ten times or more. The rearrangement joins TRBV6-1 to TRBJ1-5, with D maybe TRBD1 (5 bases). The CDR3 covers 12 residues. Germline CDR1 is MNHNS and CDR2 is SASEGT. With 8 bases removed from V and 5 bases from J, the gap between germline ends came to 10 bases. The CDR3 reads CASHLGDQPQHF. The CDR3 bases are TGTGCCAGCCACCTGGGGGATCAGCCCCAGCATTTT.

The CDR3 region is CASSPDTRNSPLHF. The CDR3 DNA is TGTGCCAGCAGCCCGGACACGAGGAATTCACCCCTCCACTTT. The J gene is TRBJ1-6, the V gene TRBV3-1; perhaps TRBD1 as D (5 bases). The CDR3 extends over 14 amino acids. The V gene's germline CDR1 is LGHDT and CDR2 YNNKEL (reference sequence). Trimming removed 4 bases from V and 7 bases from J, with 11 bases in between.

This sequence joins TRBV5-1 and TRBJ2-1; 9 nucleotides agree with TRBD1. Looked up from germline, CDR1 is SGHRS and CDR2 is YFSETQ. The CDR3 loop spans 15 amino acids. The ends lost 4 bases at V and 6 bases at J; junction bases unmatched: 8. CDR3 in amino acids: CASSNRGREGNEQFF. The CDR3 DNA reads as TGCGCCAGCAGCAACAGGGGGCGCGAAGGCAATGAGCAGTTCTTC.

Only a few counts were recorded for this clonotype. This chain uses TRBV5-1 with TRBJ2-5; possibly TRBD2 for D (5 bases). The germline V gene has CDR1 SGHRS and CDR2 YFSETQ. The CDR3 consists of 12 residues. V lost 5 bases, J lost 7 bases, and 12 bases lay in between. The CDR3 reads CASSVGDATQYF. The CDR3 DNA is TGCGCCAGCAGTGTGGGAGATGCGACCCAGTACTTC.

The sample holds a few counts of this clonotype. CDR3 amino acids: CASSPRGQNHYEQYF. In DNA form, the CDR3 reads TGTGCCAGCAGTCCGCGAGGGCAGAACCACTACGAGCAGTACTTC. This sequence joins TRBV27 and TRBJ2-7; maybe TRBD2 (5 bases). The germline V gene has CDR1 MNHEY and CDR2 SMNVEV (reference sequence). This CDR3 comprises 15 residues. Trimming left V 5 bases short and J 3 bases short, with 17 bases between.

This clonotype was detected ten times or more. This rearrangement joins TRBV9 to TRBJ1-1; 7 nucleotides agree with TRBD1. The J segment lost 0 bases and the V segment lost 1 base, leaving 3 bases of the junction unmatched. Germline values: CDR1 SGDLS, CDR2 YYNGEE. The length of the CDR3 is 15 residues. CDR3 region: CASSVQGGVNTEAFF. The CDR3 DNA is TGTGCCAGCAGCGTACAGGGGGGAGTGAACACTGAAGCTTTCTTT.

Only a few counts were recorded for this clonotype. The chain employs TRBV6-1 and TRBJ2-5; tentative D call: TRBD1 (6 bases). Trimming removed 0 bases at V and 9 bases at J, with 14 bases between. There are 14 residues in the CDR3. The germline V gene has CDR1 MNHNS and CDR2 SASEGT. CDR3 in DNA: TGTGCCAGCAGTGAAGCGGGGACACCCAGGGCCCAGTACTTC. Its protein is CASSEAGTPRAQYF.

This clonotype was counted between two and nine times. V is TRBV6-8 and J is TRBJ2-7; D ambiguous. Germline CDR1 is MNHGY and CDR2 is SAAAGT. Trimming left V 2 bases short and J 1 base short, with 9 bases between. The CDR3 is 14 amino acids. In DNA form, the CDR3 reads TGTGCCAGCAGTTACATGGGCAGTTCCTACGAGCAGTACGTC. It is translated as CASSYMGSSYEQYV.

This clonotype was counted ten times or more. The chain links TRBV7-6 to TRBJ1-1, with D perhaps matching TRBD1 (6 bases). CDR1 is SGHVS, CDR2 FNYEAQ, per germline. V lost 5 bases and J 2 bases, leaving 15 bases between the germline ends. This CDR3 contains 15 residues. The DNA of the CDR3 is TGTGCCAGCAGCCCCCCCGGGACAACAAACACTGAAGCTTTCTTT. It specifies CASSPPGTTNTEAFF.

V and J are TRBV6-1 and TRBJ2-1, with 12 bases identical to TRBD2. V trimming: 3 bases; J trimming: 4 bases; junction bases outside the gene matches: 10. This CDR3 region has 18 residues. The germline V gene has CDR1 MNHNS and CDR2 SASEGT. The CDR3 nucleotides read TGTGCCAGCAGTGAGGGGCTAGCGGGGGGGCCACTTTACAATGAGCAGTTCTTC. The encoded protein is CASSEGLAGGPLYNEQFF.